This T cell receptor (beta chain) originates from a study of a mutant IDH1 vaccine in newly diagnosed glioma. Study-wide context: The therapy given earlier, which was standard therapy, consisted of radiotherapy, temozolomide, or both, and most of the patients received both.

Germline assignment: CDR1 SGHTA and CDR2 FQGNSA. The CDR3 loop spans 14 amino acids. Trimming removed 2 bases from V and 6 bases from J; junction bases left unmatched: 1. Time point defined: week 35, safety follow-up. The vaccine gave 300 ug of a 20-mer mutant IDH1 peptide subcutaneously per dose. Profiling relied on immunoSEQ multiplex PCR, and the TCRdb table lists in-frame clones only, not all of them. This table has approximately 61,000 clones, about four fifths appearing once. In regard to this clone: Its target is unknown.

Study results and caveats: Apparently unrelated to pseudoprogression were changes in the top peripheral T cell clonotypes.

The chain is built from TRBV7-2 and TRBJ2-3, with 11 bases that match TRBD2. Sequencing used PBMCs, obtained from a glioma patient whose treatment included an IDH1 peptide vaccine. The clonotype was recovered from a man in his forties with glioma. The CDR3 DNA follows: TGTGCCAGCAGCTTAACTAGCGGGAGCGATACGCAGTATTTT. Translated, it gives CASSLTSGSDTQYF. Using reference TRBV7-2 and TRBJ2-3 for the parts outside the CDR3, the full variable domain is GAGVSQSPSNKVTEKGKDVELRCDPISGHTALYWYRQSLGQGLEFLIYFQGNSAPDKSGLPSDRFSAERTGGSVSTLTIQRTQQEDSAVYLCASSLTSGSDTQYFGPGTRLTVL.